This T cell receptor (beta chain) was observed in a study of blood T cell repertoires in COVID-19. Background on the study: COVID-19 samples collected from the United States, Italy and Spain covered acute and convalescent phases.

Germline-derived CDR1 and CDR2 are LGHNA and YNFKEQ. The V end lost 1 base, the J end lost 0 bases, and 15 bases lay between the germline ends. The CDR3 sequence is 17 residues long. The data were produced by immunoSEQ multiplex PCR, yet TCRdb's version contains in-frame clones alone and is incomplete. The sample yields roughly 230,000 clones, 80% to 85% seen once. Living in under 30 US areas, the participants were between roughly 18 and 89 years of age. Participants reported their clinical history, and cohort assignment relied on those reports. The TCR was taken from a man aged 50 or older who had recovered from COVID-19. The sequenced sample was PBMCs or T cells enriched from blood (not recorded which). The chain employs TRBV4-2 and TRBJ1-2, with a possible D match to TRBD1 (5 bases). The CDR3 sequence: CASSQVFRTTANYGYTF. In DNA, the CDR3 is TGTGCCAGCAGCCAAGTCTTCCGGACAACAGCTAACTATGGCTACACCTTC.